A selection of T cell receptor beta chains follows, all from one sample in a study of vaccination effects on CD4 cells after COVID-19. The antigens for these receptors are not known. Data came from immunoSEQ multiplex PCR; TCRdb stores just in-frame clones and leaves some out. The table records approximately 65,000 clones, roughly 81% of them present only once. Specimen: CD4+ T cells from PBMCs cultured with HCoV-229E spike peptides, collected after COVID-19 vaccination. The receptors here all came from a human donor who received a COVID-19 vaccine. Each CDR3 is given with its conserved first and last residue. A D gene is named only where the DNA matches it firmly. Rows give clone size only sometimes, using once, few, many, or a class for an expanded clone.

d_call	clone_size	cdr3_length	v_call	j_call	cdr3_nt	cdr3_aa
-	-	16	TRBV7-2	TRBJ2-3	TGTGCCAGCAGCTTAGCGGTATCTAGCTCCGGCGATACGCAGTATTTT	CASSLAVSSSGDTQYF
-	-	15	TRBV6-6	TRBJ1-2	TGTGCCAGCAGTTACCGGAATTTAGGGGGGAATGGCTACACCTTC	CASSYRNLGGNGYTF
-	-	15	TRBV7-2	TRBJ2-5	TGTGCCAGCAGCTTCATGGGCGGGGAGGAGGAGACCCAGTACTTC	CASSFMGGEEETQYF
-	-	14	TRBV11-2	TRBJ2-5	TGTGCCAGCAGCCCGCACTTACGAGAAGAGACCCAGTACTTC	CASSPHLREETQYF
TRBD2	-	14	TRBV24-1	TRBJ2-5	TGTGCCACCAGTGACGATAGCGGGACTGAGACCCAGTACTTC	CATSDDSGTETQYF
-	-	15	TRBV19	TRBJ1-3	TGTGCCAGCCGGCTTACCGCGAGCTCTGGAAACACCATATATTTT	CASRLTASSGNTIYF
TRBD1	once	17	TRBV3-1/TRBV3-2	TRBJ2-5	TGTGCCAGCAGCCATCACCTAGGACAGGGGCGAGGAGAGACCCAGTACTTC	CASSHHLGQGRGETQYF
TRBD1	few	13	TRBV5-1	TRBJ1-1	TGCGCCAGCAGGACAGGGGTGAACACTGAAGCTTTCTTT	CASRTGVNTEAFF
-	once	15	TRBV9	TRBJ1-2	TGTGCCAGCAGCGCCCGATTCCAATCTCTTCATGGCTACACCTTC	CASSARFQSLHGYTF
-	-	12	TRBV19	TRBJ1-3	TGTGCCACGTCGGGATCTGGAAACACCATATATTTT	CATSGSGNTIYF
TRBD1	-	14	TRBV6-5	TRBJ2-3	TGTGCCAGCAGTCAAACAGGGGTCACAGATACGCAGTATTTT	CASSQTGVTDTQYF
TRBD2	-	15	TRBV5-1	TRBJ2-3	TGCGCCAGCAGCTTGGTCGATGGGGGGGCAGATACGCAGTATTTT	CASSLVDGGADTQYF
-	once	14	TRBV5-1	TRBJ1-5	TGCGCCAGCAGCCCGGACACGGGGGATCAGCCCCAGCATTTT	CASSPDTGDQPQHF
-	-	17	TRBV21-1	TRBJ2-5	TGTGCCAGCAGCAAAGAAGTCCAGGGGACCAAGCAAGAGACCCAGTACTTC	CASSKEVQGTKQETQYF
TRBD2	-	14	TRBV5-1	TRBJ2-5	TGCGCCAGCAGCTTGGAACTAGCGGAAGAGACCCAGTACTTC	CASSLELAEETQYF
TRBD1	-	14	TRBV11-2	TRBJ1-3	TGTGCCAGCAGCCAAGGGACAGGGGGTAGGACCATATATTTT	CASSQGTGGRTIYF
-	-	14	TRBV18	TRBJ2-5	TGTGCCAGCTCACCTAATGGGAAGGGGGAGACCCAGTACTTC	CASSPNGKGETQYF
-	once	14	TRBV2	TRBJ2-3	TGTGCCAGCAGTGTCCCACATCTGTCAGATACGCAGTATTTT	CASSVPHLSDTQYF
-	-	16	TRBV29-1	TRBJ2-6	TGCAGCGTTGAAGGGGGCGGGCTCCCTGGGGCCAACGTCCTGACTTTC	CSVEGGGLPGANVLTF
-	-	15	TRBV5-1	TRBJ2-2	TGCGCCAGCAGCTTAGGCACATCGAACACCGGGGAGCTGTTTTTT	CASSLGTSNTGELFF
-	-	13	TRBV5-1	TRBJ2-3	TGCGCCAGCAGCTTGCCCGGTCCCGATACGCAGTATTTT	CASSLPGPDTQYF
-	once	16	TRBV11-3	TRBJ2-3	TGTGCCAGCAGCTCCGTTGGAAAGGGACCCACAGATACGCAGTATTTT	CASSSVGKGPTDTQYF
-	-	12	TRBV5-1	TRBJ2-2	TGCGCCAGCAGCTTTCAGATCGGGGAGCTGTTTTTT	CASSFQIGELFF
-	-	15	TRBV7-2	TRBJ2-5	TGTGCCAGCAGCTTTAGGGGGGGCGAGCAAGAGACCCAGTACTTC	CASSFRGGEQETQYF
-	once	16	TRBV9	TRBJ1-4	TGTGCCAGCAGCTTATCAGGGGAATGGACTAATGAAAAACTGTTTTTT	CASSLSGEWTNEKLFF
TRBD1	once	15	TRBV9	TRBJ2-2	TGTGCCAGCAGCGAGAAGGACAGGGGCACCGGGGAGCTGTTTTTT	CASSEKDRGTGELFF
-	-	15	TRBV30	TRBJ1-5	TGTGCCTGGAGTGAGTTGGAAGGCGACAATCAGCCCCAGCATTTT	CAWSELEGDNQPQHF
-	-	13	TRBV18	TRBJ1-1	TGTGCCAGCTCACTCTCGGGTAAGACTGAAGCTTTCTTT	CASSLSGKTEAFF
-	-	12	TRBV7-9	TRBJ1-1	TGTGCCAGCAGCTTAGGGCCCACTGAAGCTTTCTTT	CASSLGPTEAFF
-	-	16	TRBV4-3	TRBJ1-2	TGCGCCAGCAGCCAAGATCCGGAACAGGGTTCCTATGGCTACACCTTC	CASSQDPEQGSYGYTF
TRBD1	few	14	TRBV6-6	TRBJ1-5	TGTGCCAGCAGTCCCACAGGGGGGGATCAGCCCCAGCATTTT	CASSPTGGDQPQHF
-	-	13	TRBV6-5	TRBJ1-2	TGTGCCAGCAGTTCCACCGGGACTGGGGGCTACACCTTC	CASSSTGTGGYTF
TRBD2	few	19	TRBV14	TRBJ2-3	TGTGCCAGCAGCCAAAAGAGCCCTCGACTAGCGGGGCGCACAGATACGCAGTATTTT	CASSQKSPRLAGRTDTQYF
-	-	15	TRBV6-5	TRBJ1-1	TGTGCCACACTCAGAGGACTGACCTCGAACACTGAAGCTTTCTTT	CATLRGLTSNTEAFF
TRBD1	-	15	TRBV6-5	TRBJ2-4	TGTGCCAGCAGCGCGCACAGGGGGCTCAAAAACATTCAGTACTTC	CASSAHRGLKNIQYF
-	-	15	TRBV5-3	TRBJ1-2	TGTGCCAGAAGCTTGGACCCAGAGTCTAACTATGGCTACACCTTC	CARSLDPESNYGYTF
TRBD1	-	15	TRBV9	TRBJ1-1	TGTGCCAGCAGCGTAGGGAGGACAGGGGACACTGAAGCTTTCTTT	CASSVGRTGDTEAFF
-	-	13	TRBV14	TRBJ1-6	TGTGCCAGCAGCCAACAGGGGTATTCACCCCTCCACTTT	CASSQQGYSPLHF
-	-	14	TRBV19	TRBJ1-1	TGTGCCAGTAGTATTATAGCCGGAAACACTGAAGCTTTCTTT	CASSIIAGNTEAFF
-	-	16	TRBV5-1	TRBJ2-2	TGCGCCAGCAGCTTGACGGGGACCGGGAACACCGGGGAGCTGTTTTTT	CASSLTGTGNTGELFF
-	-	16	TRBV4-1	TRBJ1-2	TGCGCCAGCAGCCAAGCCCCAGGCAGGAACTTCTATGGCTACACCTTC	CASSQAPGRNFYGYTF
-	-	14	TRBV5-1	TRBJ1-4	TGCGCCAGCAGCTTGACGGGTCTTAATGAAAAACTGTTTTTT	CASSLTGLNEKLFF
-	-	13	TRBV6-1	TRBJ1-3	TGTGCCAGCAGTGAAGGCCCAGGGCTCACCATATATTTT	CASSEGPGLTIYF
-	-	18	TRBV18	TRBJ2-6	TGTGCCAGCTCACGGGTCGGAGGGGCCCTCTCTGGGGCCAACGTCCTGACTTTC	CASSRVGGALSGANVLTF
TRBD1	-	19	TRBV18	TRBJ2-2	TGTGCCAGCTCACCATGGGGACCGGGACAGGGGGTCGACACCGGGGAGCTGTTTTTT	CASSPWGPGQGVDTGELFF
-	-	12	TRBV12-5	TRBJ2-3	TGTGCTAGTGGTTTGGTAGAAGATACGCAGTATTTT	CASGLVEDTQYF
-	-	14	TRBV4-1	TRBJ1-5	TGCGCCAGCAGCCAAGAAGGGAAGGGACAGCCCCAGCATTTT	CASSQEGKGQPQHF
-	-	15	TRBV15	TRBJ1-1	TGTGCCACCAGCAGGCCGACAGCGGACTTAACTGAAGCTTTCTTT	CATSRPTADLTEAFF
-	-	14	TRBV3-1/TRBV3-2	TRBJ1-3	TGTGCCAGCAGCCAAGGGACAGCAGGAAACACCATATATTTT	CASSQGTAGNTIYF
TRBD2	-	14	TRBV2	TRBJ2-1	TGTGCCATCATAGCGGGGGGGGAATACAATGAGCAGTTCTTC	CAIIAGGEYNEQFF
TRBD2	-	16	TRBV19	TRBJ2-3	TGTGCCAGTACCAATGGACGGCGGGGGAACACAGATACGCAGTATTTT	CASTNGRRGNTDTQYF
-	-	15	TRBV15	TRBJ2-5	TGTGCCACCAGCAGAGCTCAGGGCAGGGAGGAGACCCAGTACTTC	CATSRAQGREETQYF
TRBD1	-	15	TRBV18	TRBJ2-3	TGTGCCAGCTCACCTGAGACAGGGATCACAGATACGCAGTATTTT	CASSPETGITDTQYF